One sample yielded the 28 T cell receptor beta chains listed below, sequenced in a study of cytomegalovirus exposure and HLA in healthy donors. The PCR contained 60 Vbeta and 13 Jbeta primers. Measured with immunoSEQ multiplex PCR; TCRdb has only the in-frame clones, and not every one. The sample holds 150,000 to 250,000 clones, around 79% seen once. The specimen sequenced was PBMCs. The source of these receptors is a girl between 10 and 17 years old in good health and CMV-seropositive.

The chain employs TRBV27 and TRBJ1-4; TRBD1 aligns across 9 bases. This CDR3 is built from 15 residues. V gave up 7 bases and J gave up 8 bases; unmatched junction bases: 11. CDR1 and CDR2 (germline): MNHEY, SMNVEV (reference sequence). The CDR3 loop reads CASTTYRGQGEKLFF. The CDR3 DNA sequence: TGTGCCAGCACTACATACCGCGGACAGGGGGAAAAACTGTTTTTT.

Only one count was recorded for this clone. Here the CDR3 DNA reads TGTGCCAGCAGCTTAGATCGCAGATCCTACGAGCAGTACTTC. Protein: CASSLDRRSYEQYF. The chain carries TRBV11-3 and TRBJ2-7; D remains unclear. Looked up from germline, CDR1 is SGHNT and CDR2 is YENEEA. The V end was cut by 0 bases, the J end by 1 base, with 7 bases between. The CDR3 length is 14 residues.

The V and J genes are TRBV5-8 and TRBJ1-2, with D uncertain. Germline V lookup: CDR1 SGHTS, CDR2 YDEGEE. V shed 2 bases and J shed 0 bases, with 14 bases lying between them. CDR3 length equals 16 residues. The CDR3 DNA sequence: TGTGCCAGCAGCTTAAACAGCGGAAGCACTAACTATGGCTACACCTTC. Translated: CASSLNSGSTNYGYTF.

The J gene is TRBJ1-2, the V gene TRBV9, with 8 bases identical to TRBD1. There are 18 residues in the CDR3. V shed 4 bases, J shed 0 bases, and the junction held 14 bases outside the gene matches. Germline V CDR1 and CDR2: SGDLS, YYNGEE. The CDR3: CASSPSRGTGRANYGYTF. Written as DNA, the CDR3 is TGTGCCAGCAGCCCTAGCCGGGGGACAGGCAGAGCTAACTATGGCTACACCTTC.

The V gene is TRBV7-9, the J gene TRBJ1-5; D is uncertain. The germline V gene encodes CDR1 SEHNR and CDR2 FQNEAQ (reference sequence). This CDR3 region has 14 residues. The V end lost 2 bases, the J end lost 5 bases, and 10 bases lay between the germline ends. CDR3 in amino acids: CASSLSYGDQPQHF. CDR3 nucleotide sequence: TGTGCCAGCAGCTTATCATACGGGGATCAGCCCCAGCATTTT.

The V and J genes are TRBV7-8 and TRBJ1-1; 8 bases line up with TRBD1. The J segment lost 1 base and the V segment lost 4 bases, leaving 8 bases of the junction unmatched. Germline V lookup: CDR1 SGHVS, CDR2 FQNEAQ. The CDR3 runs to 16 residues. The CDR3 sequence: CASSSIRTGSNTEAFF. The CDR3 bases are TGTGCCAGCAGCTCGATACGGACAGGGTCGAACACTGAAGCTTTCTTT.

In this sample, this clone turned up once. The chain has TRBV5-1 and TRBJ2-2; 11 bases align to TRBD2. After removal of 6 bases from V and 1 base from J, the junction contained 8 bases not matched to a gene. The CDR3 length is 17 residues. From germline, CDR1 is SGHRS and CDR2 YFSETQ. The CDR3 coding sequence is TGCGCCAGCAACTCTGGACTAGCGGGCGTGAACACCGGGGAGCTGTTTTTT. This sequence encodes CASNSGLAGVNTGELFF.

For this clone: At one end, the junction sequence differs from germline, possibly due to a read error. CDR3 residues: CASGLGGTGNSEAFF. As DNA, the CDR3 is TGTGCTAGTGGTTTGGGCGGGACAGGGAACTCTGAAGCTTTCTTT. The chain uses TRBV12-5 and TRBJ1-1; 9 bases map to TRBD1. The germline V gene encodes CDR1 LGHNT and CDR2 FRNRAP. The CDR3 loop spans 15 amino acids.

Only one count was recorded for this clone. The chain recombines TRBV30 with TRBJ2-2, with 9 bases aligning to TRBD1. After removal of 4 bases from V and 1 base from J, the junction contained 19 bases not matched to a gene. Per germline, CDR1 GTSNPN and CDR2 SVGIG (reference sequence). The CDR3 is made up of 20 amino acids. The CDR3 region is CAWIGGLDRGSYLNTGELFF. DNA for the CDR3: TGTGCCTGGATCGGGGGTCTCGACAGGGGGAGTTACCTGAACACCGGGGAGCTGTTTTTT.

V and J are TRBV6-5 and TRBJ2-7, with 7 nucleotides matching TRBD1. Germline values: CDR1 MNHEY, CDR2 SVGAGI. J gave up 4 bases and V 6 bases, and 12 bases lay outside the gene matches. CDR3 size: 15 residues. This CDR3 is CASRDTDRFLYEQYF. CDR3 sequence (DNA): TGTGCCAGCAGGGATACGGACAGGTTTTTGTACGAGCAGTACTTC.

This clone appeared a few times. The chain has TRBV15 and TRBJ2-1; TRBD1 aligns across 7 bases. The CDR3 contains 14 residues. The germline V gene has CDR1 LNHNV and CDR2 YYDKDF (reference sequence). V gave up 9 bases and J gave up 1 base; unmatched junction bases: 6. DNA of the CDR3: TGTGCCACAACAGGGGCCGTATCCTACAATGAGCAGTTCTTC. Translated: CATTGAVSYNEQFF. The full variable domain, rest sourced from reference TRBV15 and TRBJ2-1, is DAMVIQNPRYQVTQFGKPVTLSCSQTLNHNVMYWYQQKSSQAPKLLFHYYDKDFNNEADTPDNFQSRRPNTSFCFLDIRSPGLGDTAMYLCATTGAVSYNEQFFGPGTRLTVL.

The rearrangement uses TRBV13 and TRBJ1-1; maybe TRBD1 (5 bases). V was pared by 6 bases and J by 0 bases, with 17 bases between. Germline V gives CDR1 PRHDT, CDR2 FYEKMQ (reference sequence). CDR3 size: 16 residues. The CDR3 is CASRLGQGAMNTEAFF. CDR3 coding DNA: TGTGCCAGCAGGCTGGGGCAGGGTGCTATGAACACTGAAGCTTTCTTT.

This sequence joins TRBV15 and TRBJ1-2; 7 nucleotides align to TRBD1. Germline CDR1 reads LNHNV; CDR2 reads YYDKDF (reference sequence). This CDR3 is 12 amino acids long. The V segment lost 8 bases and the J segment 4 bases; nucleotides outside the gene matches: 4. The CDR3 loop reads CATRDSPYGYTF. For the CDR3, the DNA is TGTGCCACCCGGGACAGCCCCTATGGCTACACCTTC.

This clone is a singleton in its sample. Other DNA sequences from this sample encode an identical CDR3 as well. CDR3 sequence: CASSTGLAGGTDTQYF. CDR3 sequence (DNA): TGTGCCAGCAGCACCGGACTAGCGGGGGGTACAGATACGCAGTATTTT. V and J are TRBV7-2 and TRBJ2-3, with TRBD2 identical over 14 bases. V trimming: 5 bases; J trimming: 3 bases; junction bases outside the gene matches: 4. The germline V gene has CDR1 SGHTA and CDR2 FQGNSA. The CDR3 is 16 residues long.

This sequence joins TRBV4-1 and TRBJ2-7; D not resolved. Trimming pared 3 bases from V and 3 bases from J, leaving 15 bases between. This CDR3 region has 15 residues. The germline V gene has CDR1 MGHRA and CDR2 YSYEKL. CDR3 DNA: TGCGCCAGCAGCCACCCTAAAGGTAGCCTCTACGAGCAGTACTTC. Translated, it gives CASSHPKGSLYEQYF.

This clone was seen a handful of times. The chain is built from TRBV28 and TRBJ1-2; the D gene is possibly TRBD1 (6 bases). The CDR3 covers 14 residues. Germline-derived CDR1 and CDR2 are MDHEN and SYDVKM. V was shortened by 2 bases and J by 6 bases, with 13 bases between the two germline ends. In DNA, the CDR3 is TGTGCCAGCAGTTTACAGAGGGGGGGAGATGGCTACACCTTC. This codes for CASSLQRGGDGYTF.

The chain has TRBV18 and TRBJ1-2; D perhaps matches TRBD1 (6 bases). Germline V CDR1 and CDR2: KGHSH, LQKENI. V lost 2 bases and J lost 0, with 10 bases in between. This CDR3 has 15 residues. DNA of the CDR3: TGTGCCAGCTCACCAGGGACACTAGCTAACTATGGCTACACCTTC. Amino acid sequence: CASSPGTLANYGYTF. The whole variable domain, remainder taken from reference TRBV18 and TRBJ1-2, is NAGVMQNPRHLVRRRGQEARLRCSPMKGHSHVYWYRQLPEEGLKFMVYLQKENIIDESGMPKERFSAEFPKEGPSILRIQQVVRGDSAAYFCASSPGTLANYGYTFGSGTRLTVV.

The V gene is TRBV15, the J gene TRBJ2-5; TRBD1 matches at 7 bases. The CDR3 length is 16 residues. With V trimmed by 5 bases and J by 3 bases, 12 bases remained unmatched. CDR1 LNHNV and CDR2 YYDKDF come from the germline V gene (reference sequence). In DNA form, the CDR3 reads TGTGCCACCAGCTCCGGCTTTGGGACAGCCGAAGAGACCCAGTACTTC. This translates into CATSSGFGTAEETQYF.

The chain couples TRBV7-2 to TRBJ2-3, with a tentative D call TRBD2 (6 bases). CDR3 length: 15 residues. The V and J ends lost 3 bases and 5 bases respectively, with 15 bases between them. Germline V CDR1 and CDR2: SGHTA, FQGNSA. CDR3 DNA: TGTGCCAGCAGCTTTTTGGTCGGGGGTAAAGATACGCAGTATTTT. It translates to CASSFLVGGKDTQYF.

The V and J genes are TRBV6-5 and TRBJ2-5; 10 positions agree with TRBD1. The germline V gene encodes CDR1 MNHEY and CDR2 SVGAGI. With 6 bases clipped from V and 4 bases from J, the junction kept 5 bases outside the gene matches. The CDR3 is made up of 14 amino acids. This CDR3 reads CASRGQGWVETQYF. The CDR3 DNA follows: TGTGCCAGCAGGGGACAGGGGTGGGTAGAGACCCAGTACTTC.

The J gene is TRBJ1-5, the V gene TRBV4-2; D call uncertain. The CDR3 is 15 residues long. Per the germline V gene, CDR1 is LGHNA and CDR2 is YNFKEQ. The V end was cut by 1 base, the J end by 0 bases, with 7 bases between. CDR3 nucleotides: TGTGCCAGCAGCCAAGGGGGAGTTAGCAATCAGCCCCAGCATTTT. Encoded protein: CASSQGGVSNQPQHF.

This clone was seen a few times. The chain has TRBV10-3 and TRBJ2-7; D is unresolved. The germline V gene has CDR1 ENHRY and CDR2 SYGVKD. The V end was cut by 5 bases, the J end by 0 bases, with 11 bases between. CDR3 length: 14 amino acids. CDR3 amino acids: CAISQGVGSYEQYF. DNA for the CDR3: TGTGCCATCAGTCAAGGAGTAGGCTCCTACGAGCAGTACTTC.

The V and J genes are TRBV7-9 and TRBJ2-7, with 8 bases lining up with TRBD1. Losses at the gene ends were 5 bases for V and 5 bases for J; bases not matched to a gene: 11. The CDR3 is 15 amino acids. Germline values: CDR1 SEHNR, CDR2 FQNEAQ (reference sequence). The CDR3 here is CASSKVGQGIHEQYF. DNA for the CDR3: TGTGCCAGCAGCAAAGTAGGACAGGGAATTCACGAGCAGTACTTC.

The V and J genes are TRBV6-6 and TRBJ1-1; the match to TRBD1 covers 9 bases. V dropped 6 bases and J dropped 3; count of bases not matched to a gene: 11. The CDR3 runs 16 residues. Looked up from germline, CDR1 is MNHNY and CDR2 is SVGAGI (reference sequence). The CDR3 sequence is CASSRWTGALHTEAFF. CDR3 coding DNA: TGTGCCAGCAGCCGATGGACAGGGGCGTTGCACACTGAAGCTTTCTTT.

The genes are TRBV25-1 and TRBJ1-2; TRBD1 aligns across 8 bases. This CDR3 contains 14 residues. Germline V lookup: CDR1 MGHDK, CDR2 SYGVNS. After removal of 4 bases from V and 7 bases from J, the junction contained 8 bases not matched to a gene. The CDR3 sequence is CASSAAGGVGGYTF. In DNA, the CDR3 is TGTGCCAGCAGTGCCGCAGGGGGCGTCGGTGGCTACACCTTC.

The CDR3 loop is CASSIPGQVVAIYF. The CDR3 DNA is TGTGCCAGTAGTATCCCGGGACAGGTGGTCGCCATATATTTT. The chain couples TRBV19 to TRBJ1-3; 8 nucleotides agree with TRBD1. Germline CDR1 and CDR2: LNHDA and SQIVND (reference sequence). The CDR3 totals 14 residues. The V segment lost 3 bases and the J segment 11 bases; nucleotides outside the gene matches: 9.

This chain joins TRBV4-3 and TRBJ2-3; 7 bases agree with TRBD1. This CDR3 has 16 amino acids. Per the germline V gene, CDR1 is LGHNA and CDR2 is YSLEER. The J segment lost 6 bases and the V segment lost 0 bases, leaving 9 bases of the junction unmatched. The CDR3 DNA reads TGCGCCAGCAGCCAAGACCCACTTGAGGGGGCGGATACGCAGTATTTT. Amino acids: CASSQDPLEGADTQYF.

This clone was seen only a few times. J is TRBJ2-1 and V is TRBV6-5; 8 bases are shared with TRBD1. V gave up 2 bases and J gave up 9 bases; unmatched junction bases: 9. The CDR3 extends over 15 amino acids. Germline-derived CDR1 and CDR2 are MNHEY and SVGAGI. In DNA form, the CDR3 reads TGTGCCAGCAGTTACGACGACAGGGGTGGAACTGAGCAGTTCTTC. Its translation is CASSYDDRGGTEQFF.